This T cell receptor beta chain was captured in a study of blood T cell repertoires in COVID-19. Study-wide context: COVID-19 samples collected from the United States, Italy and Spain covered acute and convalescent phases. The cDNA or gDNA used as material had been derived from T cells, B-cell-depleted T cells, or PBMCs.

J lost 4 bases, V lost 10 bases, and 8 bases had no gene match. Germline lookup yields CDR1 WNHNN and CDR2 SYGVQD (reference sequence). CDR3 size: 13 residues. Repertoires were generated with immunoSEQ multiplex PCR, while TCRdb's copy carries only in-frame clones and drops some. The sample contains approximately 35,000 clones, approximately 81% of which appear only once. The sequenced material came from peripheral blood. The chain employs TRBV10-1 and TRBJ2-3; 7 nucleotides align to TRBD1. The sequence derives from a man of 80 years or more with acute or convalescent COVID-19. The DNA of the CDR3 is TGCGCCAACCCAGGGGGAAGGGCAGATACGCAGTATTTT. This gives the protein CANPGGRADTQYF.